This T cell receptor (beta chain) was recovered during a study of blood T cells in healthy people across ages (dated by TCRdb to the mid-2010s). At the level of the whole study: In model experiments, template switching captured about one uniquely barcoded TCR beta cDNA molecule for every two T cells. The study measured age-related changes in TCR beta repertoire diversity using deep sequencing normalized with unique cDNA molecular identifiers. The donors were split into four age groups: young (average around 17 years), middle-aged (roughly 39), aged (about 56) and long-lived (under 90). To avoid experimental bias, donors of different ages were spread randomly across the sequencing lanes. For two donors (one aged 18 to 30 and one aged 80 or older), the study analyzed two additional independent replicas of 1 million unique cDNA reads from the same blood draw.

This clonotype was counted many times. Its antigen is unknown. Base qualities are not at hand, and no much larger clone is one base apart. Via the germline V gene (reference sequence), CDR1 is DFQATT and CDR2 SNEGSKA. CDR3 length: 17 amino acids, cysteine to phenylalanine. This entry keeps only the CDR3 DNA: 51 bases, framed from base 1. Relative to germline, V is missing 3 bases and J is missing 2 bases, with 11 bases of the junction outside any gene match. The library relied on 5' RACE. Sequencing was performed on an Illumina HiSeq 2500. The second PCR ran for about 7 to 11 cycles and used a J-beta primer mix along with a sample-barcoded 5' primer. A template-switch 5' adaptor carrying 12 random nucleotides introduced a unique molecular identifier onto each TCR beta cDNA molecule. Each sample yielded at least 2.5 million CDR3-containing paired-end reads. All of the RNA was converted into first-strand cDNA using the Mint cDNA synthesis kit, with a TRBC-specific oligonucleotide serving as the primer. Following uracil-DNA glycosylase treatment, all cDNA underwent a first 18-cycle PCR with the universal primers M1SS and BC2_uni_R. As for the original processing: Normalization of each sample was performed by random selection of 1 million high-quality reads, each carrying a distinct molecular identifier. Instead of being binned into consensus sequences, reads that shared molecular identifiers were thrown out. MiTCR, set to a Q25 quality threshold and the strictest error-elimination algorithm, was used for CDR3 identification, clonotype clustering and error correction. Lower-bound total TCR beta diversity was estimated with a nonparametric unseen species model using Euler transformation. TCRdb reprocessed the public reads (quality trimming at Q25 with fastp, clone calling with MiXCR) and kept in-frame beta chains. Duplicate CDR3 protein sequences are folded into a single record with the most common DNA and genes. None of the V and J calls come from the authors' own analysis; TCRdb made them. The sample data list 850,000 or so distinct CDR3 sequences, and around 28% of these were observed just once. The ten largest account for 17% of the sample.

Summary of the overall study and its limitations: Observed TCR beta diversity correlated strongly with the percentage of naive T cells measured by flow cytometry. Since profiling was done on bulk unsorted PBMCs, naive and antigen-experienced compartments could not be conclusively compared. Compared with the aged group, more naive CD4+ T cells, fewer expanded clones and increased TCR diversity were shown by the long-lived group, suggesting age selection. As age increased, observed TCR beta diversity per million T cells dropped in a roughly linear way, and a significant reduction was already evident by age 40. Estimates of total diversity from one million sequenced T cells were regarded as lower bounds and underestimates. Donor CMV infection status was unknown, potentially confounding age-related changes in expanded clonotypes.

Systemically healthy Caucasian individuals from Russia, about 38 in total and aged about 6 to 95 years, were included as donors. Approximately 11 milliliters of peripheral blood were drawn from each donor into EDTA-treated Vacutainer tubes. Ficoll-Paque density-gradient centrifugation was used to isolate PBMCs, with at least 6.5 million per sample. Total RNA, at least 5.5 micrograms per sample, was extracted from PBMCs with Trizol reagent. The percentages of naive CD45RAhigh/CD27high T cells were determined by flow cytometry on a PBMC aliquot from every donor. Sequencing input: blood. The source of this sequence is a woman over 75 in good health. The chain employs TRBV20-1 and TRBJ2-3; TRBD2 matches 10 bases in the middle. The sequenced DNA: TGCAGTGCTAGTTCAGGGCTAGCGGGGGCTACCACAGATACGCAGTATTTT. It translates as CSASSGLAGATTDTQYF.